Below are 5 T cell receptor beta chains sequenced from a single sample in a study of blood T cells in healthy people across ages. It was with a sample-barcoded 5' primer and a J-beta primer mix that a second PCR of about 6 to 12 cycles was run. TCRdb re-called the 5' RACE reads through MiXCR, storing one row per CDR3 protein. Seen here are about 800,000 distinct CDR3 sequences, 58% observed once, and the top ten hold roughly 22%. The specimen sequenced was blood. The receptors derive from a man aged 25 to 40 in good health.

The CDR3 here is CASRAGTGYGYTF. For the CDR3, the DNA is TGTGCCAGCAGAGCCGGGACAGGGTATGGCTACACCTTC. The chain joins TRBV27 to TRBJ1-2, with 9 nucleotides matching TRBD1. CDR3 length equals 13 residues. Germline CDR1 MNHEY, CDR2 SMNVEV (reference sequence). The J segment lost 5 bases and the V segment lost 6 bases, leaving 4 bases of the junction unmatched.

This clonotype was recorded a few times. The gene calls are TRBV29-1 and TRBJ1-2; no clear D. The germline V gene has CDR1 SQVTM and CDR2 ANQGSEA. This CDR3 is built from 13 residues. V was pared by 5 bases and J by 12 bases, with 22 bases between. The CDR3 DNA follows: TGCAGCGTTTCTGGGGTGGGCCCTCAATCTCACACCTTC. Its protein product is CSVSGVGPQSHTF.

The rearrangement links TRBV18 to TRBJ2-1, with D perhaps matching TRBD1 (6 bases). The germline gives CDR1 KGHSH, CDR2 LQKENI. The length of the CDR3 is 16 residues. Trimming cost V 5 bases and J 9 bases, with 23 bases left between them. The CDR3 sequence is CASSVLQGEYMGEQFF. The CDR3, as DNA: TGTGCCAGCTCAGTCCTACAGGGAGAGTATATGGGTGAGCAGTTCTTC. Complete variable domain (other parts from reference TRBV18 and TRBJ2-1): NAGVMQNPRHLVRRRGQEARLRCSPMKGHSHVYWYRQLPEEGLKFMVYLQKENIIDESGMPKERFSAEFPKEGPSILRIQQVVRGDSAAYFCASSVLQGEYMGEQFFGPGTRLTVL.

The CDR3 nucleotides are TGTGCCAGCAGCAGGACTAGCCGGAGTGAGCAGTTCTTC. It encodes CASSRTSRSEQFF. The rearrangement uses TRBV7-3 and TRBJ2-1; the match to TRBD2 covers 8 bases. Germline V gene lookup returns CDR1 SGHTA and CDR2 FQGTGA. Trimming at V came to 5 bases and at J to 9 bases, leaving 6 bases not matched to a gene. The CDR3 spans 13 residues.

This sequence joins TRBV7-2 and TRBJ2-3; 12 bases match TRBD2. Germline lookup yields CDR1 SGHTA and CDR2 FQGNSA. CDR3 size: 16 residues. V shed 2 bases and J 4 bases; nucleotides not matched to a gene: 4. The CDR3 bases are TGTGCCAGCAGCTTACTAGCGGGAGGGGCAGCAGATACGCAGTATTTT. Translating gives CASSLLAGGAADTQYF.